The 32 T cell receptor beta chains presented below share a single source sample, sequenced in a study of memory CD4+ T cells and cytomegalovirus serostatus. TCRdb's table, derived via immunoSEQ multiplex PCR, lists solely in-frame clones and lacks some. The table lists tens of thousands of clones, about 80% of them singletons. Single viable CD3+CD4+CD8-CD45RO+ cells were sorted as the memory CD4+ T cells. Sequencing was performed on memory CD4+ T cells from blood. The receptor set was obtained from an adult in good health and CMV-seronegative.

The chain combines TRBV1 with TRBJ1-1. TRBV1 is assigned pseudogene status. This CDR3 has 14 amino acids. The DNA for the CDR3 is TGCACCAGCAGCCCTCCACCCACCAACACTGAAGCTTTCTTT. Residues: CTSSPPPTNTEAFF.

The rearrangement links TRBV11-1 to TRBJ2-5, with 8 nucleotides matching TRBD2. Per germline, CDR1 SGHAT and CDR2 FQDESV (reference sequence). The CDR3 has 14 residues. J lost 5 bases, V lost 6 bases, and 8 bases had no gene match. The CDR3 DNA is TGTGCCAGCAGTCTAAGCGGGGGTCTGGAGACCCAGTACTTC. Its translation: CASSLSGGLETQYF.

CDR3 DNA: TGTGCCAGCAGTTACAAGGCGGGGGGGGCTGAAGCTTTCTTT. Translated, it gives CASSYKAGGAEAFF. The J gene is TRBJ1-1, the V gene TRBV6-5, with D perhaps matching TRBD1 (5 bases). The V gene lost 2 bases and the J gene lost 6 bases, with 13 bases spanning the gap. Germline V lookup: CDR1 MNHEY, CDR2 SVGAGI. The CDR3 contains 14 residues.

The chain has TRBV30 and TRBJ1-4; 9 nucleotides align to TRBD1. Losses at the gene ends were 7 bases for V and 8 bases for J; bases not matched to a gene: 5. The CDR3 is made up of 12 amino acids. Germline V CDR1 and CDR2: GTSNPN, SVGIG (reference sequence). CDR3 protein: CALQGAGEKLFF. The CDR3 bases are TGTGCCTTACAGGGGGCGGGAGAAAAACTGTTTTTT.

The chain couples TRBV28 to TRBJ1-1; 8 bases are a match to TRBD1. The CDR3 covers 14 residues. Germline-derived CDR1 and CDR2 are MDHEN and SYDVKM. With V trimmed by 7 bases and J by 1 base, 5 bases remained unmatched. The CDR3: CASNPGQGNTEAFF. The CDR3 nucleotides read TGTGCCAGCAACCCTGGACAGGGGAACACTGAAGCTTTCTTT.

The V call is TRBV7-9, the J call TRBJ2-2; TRBD2 aligns across 8 bases. With V trimmed by 3 bases and J by 7 bases, 4 bases remained unmatched. This CDR3 spans 14 amino acids. Germline-derived CDR1 and CDR2 are SEHNR and FQNEAQ (reference sequence). The CDR3 protein is CASSFQRGNGELFF. For the CDR3, the DNA is TGTGCCAGCAGCTTTCAGCGGGGGAACGGGGAGCTGTTTTTT.

The CDR3 DNA reads as TGTGCCAGCAGCTCCCGGCTAACTGGAAACACCATATATTTT. Protein sequence: CASSSRLTGNTIYF. The rearrangement joins TRBV11-2 to TRBJ1-3, with unresolved D. Germline V gene data show CDR1 as SGHAT and CDR2 as FQNNGV. This CDR3 spans 14 amino acids. The V end was cut by 4 bases, the J end by 2 bases, with 9 bases between.

V and J are TRBV28 and TRBJ2-5; D gene unclear. Germline V CDR1 and CDR2: MDHEN, SYDVKM. Trimming left V 7 bases short and J 0 bases short, with 15 bases between. This CDR3 spans 15 amino acids. The chain's CDR3 is CASTELVGYQETQYF. The CDR3 nucleotides read TGTGCCAGCACCGAGCTGGTCGGTTACCAAGAGACCCAGTACTTC.

The chain joins TRBV28 to TRBJ2-3, with 7 bases that match TRBD1. V was pared by 7 bases and J by 3 bases, with 7 bases of the junction left unmatched. This CDR3 has 14 amino acids. The germline V gene encodes CDR1 MDHEN and CDR2 SYDVKM. This chain's CDR3 is CASNSGQFTDTQYF. The CDR3 nucleotides read TGTGCCAGCAACTCGGGACAGTTTACAGATACGCAGTATTTT.

The J gene is TRBJ1-1, the V gene TRBV18; 8 bases are shared with TRBD1. Germline V CDR1 and CDR2: KGHSH, LQKENI. The CDR3 is 13 residues long. V lost 4 bases and J lost 5; bases outside the gene matches: 3. The CDR3 region has the DNA TGTGCCAGCTCACTCGGACAGGGAACTGAAGCTTTCTTT. Its protein is CASSLGQGTEAFF. The entire variable domain, with the rest obtained from reference TRBV18 and TRBJ1-1, is as follows: NAGVMQNPRHLVRRRGQEARLRCSPMKGHSHVYWYRQLPEEGLKFMVYLQKENIIDESGMPKERFSAEFPKEGPSILRIQQVVRGDSAAYFCASSLGQGTEAFFGQGTRLTVV.

This rearrangement joins TRBV2 to TRBJ2-2; D not certain. The CDR3 is 14 amino acids. Germline V gene lookup returns CDR1 SNHLY and CDR2 FYNNEI. Trimming pared 5 bases from V and 1 base from J, leaving 8 bases between. CDR3 loop: CASSKQGNTGELFF. CDR3 nucleotide sequence: TGTGCCAGCAGTAAGCAAGGGAACACCGGGGAGCTGTTTTTT.

The V call is TRBV27, the J call TRBJ1-6; tentatively, D is TRBD1 (5 bases). The V end lost 3 bases, the J end lost 0 bases, and 9 bases lay between the germline ends. There are 16 residues in the CDR3. Looked up from germline, CDR1 is MNHEY and CDR2 is SMNVEV (reference sequence). This chain's CDR3 is CASSLGPSSYNSPLHF. DNA of the CDR3: TGTGCCAGCAGTTTGGGACCTAGCTCCTATAATTCACCCCTCCACTTT.

This clone was counted between two and nine times. The chain couples TRBV30 to TRBJ1-6; D remains ambiguous. Trimming left V 2 bases short and J 5 bases short, with 13 bases between. Germline-derived CDR1 and CDR2 are GTSNPN and SVGIG (reference sequence). The CDR3 has 15 residues. CDR3 in DNA: TGTGCCTGGAGTCTGAGCGGCAGCAATAATTCACCCCTCCACTTT. This translates into CAWSLSGSNNSPLHF.

The chain has TRBV11-3 and TRBJ2-7; D unresolved. V dropped 3 bases and J dropped 1 base, with 4 bases sitting between them. CDR1 and CDR2 (germline): SGHNT, YENEEA. The length of the CDR3 is 12 residues. CDR3 bases: TGTGCCAGCAGCTTGACTTCCTACGAGCAGTACTTC. Amino acids: CASSLTSYEQYF. The whole variable domain, remainder taken from reference TRBV11-3 and TRBJ2-7, is EAGVVQSPRYKIIEKKQPVAFWCNPISGHNTLYWYLQNLGQGPELLIRYENEEAVDDSQLPKDRFSAERLKGVDSTLKIQPAELGDSAVYLCASSLTSYEQYFGPGTRLTVT.

J is TRBJ2-1 and V is TRBV5-6, with 8 bases matching TRBD2. Trimming cost V 1 base and J 4 bases; bases outside gene matches: 7. CDR3 size: 16 residues. CDR1 and CDR2 from the germline V gene are SGHDT and YYEEEE. DNA of the CDR3: TGTGCCAGCAGCTTGCTCAACGGGGGGGGTTACAATGAGCAGTTCTTC. Translating it yields CASSLLNGGGYNEQFF.

In this sample, this clone turned up a few times. This chain joins TRBV5-4 and TRBJ2-6; 7 positions match TRBD1. The CDR3 loop spans 16 amino acids. J lost 4 bases, V lost 4 bases, and 8 bases had no gene match. Germline V gene lookup returns CDR1 SGHNT and CDR2 YYREEE (reference sequence). The CDR3 protein is CASSARQGTGANVLTF. In DNA, the CDR3 is TGTGCCAGCAGCGCAAGACAGGGTACCGGGGCCAACGTCCTGACTTTC. The full variable domain, in which reference TRBV5-4 and TRBJ2-6 provide the parts outside the CDR3, is ETGVTQSPTHLIKTRGQQVTLRCSSQSGHNTVSWYQQALGQGPQFIFQYYREEENGRGNFPPRFSGLQFPNYSSELNVNALELDDSALYLCASSARQGTGANVLTFGAGSRLTVL.

The V and J genes are TRBV5-1 and TRBJ1-1; maybe TRBD1 (5 bases). V gave up 4 bases and J gave up 0 bases, with 13 bases separating them. CDR1 and CDR2 (germline): SGHRS, YFSETQ. The CDR3 spans 15 residues. The CDR3 nucleotides are TGCGCCAGCAGCATAGGACAAAAATTGAACACTGAAGCTTTCTTT. Translated, it gives CASSIGQKLNTEAFF. Full variable domain (remainder filled in from reference TRBV5-1 and TRBJ1-1): KAGVTQTPRYLIKTRGQQVTLSCSPISGHRSVSWYQQTPGQGLQFLFEYFSETQRNKGNFPGRFSGRQFSNSRSEMNVSTLELGDSALYLCASSIGQKLNTEAFFGQGTRLTVV.

V usage is TRBV5-6 and J usage is TRBJ2-7; 7 bases match TRBD1. Trimming at V came to 7 bases and at J to 3 bases, leaving 13 bases not matched to a gene. CDR3 size: 15 residues. Germline values: CDR1 SGHDT, CDR2 YYEEEE. The CDR3 spells CASESLDRNLYEQYF. CDR3 nucleotides: TGTGCCAGCGAATCTCTGGACAGGAACCTCTACGAGCAGTACTTC.

The chain links TRBV30 to TRBJ2-1; 11 positions agree with TRBD2. V gave up 7 bases and J gave up 7 bases; unmatched junction bases: 12. The germline V gene encodes CDR1 GTSNPN and CDR2 SVGIG (reference sequence). The CDR3 has 15 amino acids. The CDR3, as DNA: TGTGCCTTTGGAGGGGGTCTAGCGGGGGGTAATGAGCAGTTCTTC. Its translation is CAFGGGLAGGNEQFF.

In DNA form, the CDR3 reads TGTGCCAGTAGTATCCCGGGGGGCGCACGCACAGATACGCAGTATTTT. It encodes CASSIPGGARTDTQYF. This chain joins TRBV19 and TRBJ2-3; D is perhaps TRBD2 (7 bases). The V gene's germline CDR1 is LNHDA and CDR2 SQIVND (reference sequence). The V end was cut by 3 bases, the J end by 1 base, with 14 bases between. The CDR3 runs to 16 residues. The full variable domain, its missing parts supplied by reference TRBV19 and TRBJ2-3, is DGGITQSPKYLFRKEGQNVTLSCEQNLNHDAMYWYRQDPGQGLRLIYYSQIVNDFQKGDIAEGYSVSREKKESFPLTVTSAQKNPTAFYLCASSIPGGARTDTQYFGPGTRLTVL.

The sample holds one count of this clone. As DNA, the CDR3 is TGTGCCAGCAGTTACTCTCCGGTGGGTAACTATGGCTACACCTTC. Protein: CASSYSPVGNYGYTF. V and J are TRBV6-5 and TRBJ1-2; D ambiguous. CDR1 MNHEY and CDR2 SVGAGI come from the germline V gene. The germline V and J ends were trimmed by 0 bases and 1 base, with 9 bases remaining between them. The CDR3 has 15 residues.

The rearrangement uses TRBV4-2 and TRBJ1-5, with a possible D match to TRBD1 (5 bases). The CDR3 is 14 residues long. V was trimmed by 5 bases and J by 5 bases, leaving 13 bases between them. Germline V gene data show CDR1 as LGHNA and CDR2 as YNFKEQ. DNA of the CDR3: TGTGCCAGCAGCTGGCAGGACACTGATCAGCCCCAGCATTTT. As protein: CASSWQDTDQPQHF.

This clone was detected once. The V call is TRBV10-3, the J call TRBJ1-2, with D unresolved. The germline V gene encodes CDR1 ENHRY and CDR2 SYGVKD. With 8 bases removed from V and 2 bases from J, the gap between germline ends came to 12 bases. CDR3 length equals 13 residues. The CDR3 reads CAIWEGENYGYTF. The CDR3 DNA follows: TGTGCCATCTGGGAGGGCGAAAACTATGGCTACACCTTC.

In its sample, this clone was seen once. The rearrangement joins TRBV19 to TRBJ1-5; tentatively, D is TRBD1 (5 bases). Germline V gene lookup returns CDR1 LNHDA and CDR2 SQIVND (reference sequence). The length of the CDR3 is 14 residues. V shed 8 bases and J shed 7 bases, with 18 bases lying between them. CDR3 amino acids: CASQRGGRGQPQHF. The CDR3 DNA is TGTGCCAGTCAACGGGGGGGGAGAGGGCAGCCCCAGCATTTT.

The genes are TRBV28 and TRBJ2-7, with D tentatively TRBD1 (6 bases). Trimming left V 5 bases short and J 2 bases short, with 16 bases between. CDR1 is MDHEN, CDR2 SYDVKM, per germline. The CDR3 consists of 15 residues. CDR3 in amino acids: CASSPKQGIPYEQYF. As DNA, the CDR3 is TGTGCCAGCAGTCCGAAACAGGGAATCCCCTACGAGCAGTACTTC.

The rearrangement uses TRBV10-3 and TRBJ2-3; TRBD2 is a possible D gene (6 bases). Deletions cut 0 bases from V and 4 bases from J, with 14 bases between. CDR1 is ENHRY, CDR2 SYGVKD, per germline. The CDR3 length is 16 residues. In DNA form, the CDR3 reads TGTGCCATCAGTGAGTCGGCAGGCGGGGCACCAGATACGCAGTATTTT. It is translated as CAISESAGGAPDTQYF.

The genes are TRBV7-3 and TRBJ2-1, with 10 bases aligning to TRBD1. The germline V gene has CDR1 SGHTA and CDR2 FQGTGA. CDR3 length: 15 amino acids. The V segment lost 5 bases and the J segment 6 bases; nucleotides outside the gene matches: 7. The CDR3 loop is CASSLDRGQGNEQFF. CDR3 sequence (DNA): TGTGCCAGCAGCCTTGACAGGGGGCAAGGCAATGAGCAGTTCTTC.

This chain links TRBV5-8 with TRBJ2-7; tentatively, D is TRBD1 (6 bases). This CDR3 comprises 15 residues. CDR1 and CDR2 (germline): SGHTS, YDEGEE. Trimming removed 4 bases at V and 1 base at J, with 15 bases between. The CDR3 DNA follows: TGTGCCAGCAGCCGGGGACACCCGATTTCCTACGAGCAGTACTTC. The encoded protein is CASSRGHPISYEQYF.

V and J are TRBV27 and TRBJ1-5, with a weak D call TRBD1 (5 bases). There are 15 residues in the CDR3. Germline V gives CDR1 MNHEY, CDR2 SMNVEV (reference sequence). Trimming took off 8 bases at V and 3 bases at J, with 17 bases between the two ends. The CDR3 sequence: CASATARGYNQPQHF. CDR3 DNA sequence: TGTGCCAGCGCGACGGCAAGGGGCTACAATCAGCCCCAGCATTTT.

CDR3 protein: CASTPSPGTGELFF. In DNA, the CDR3 is TGTGCCAGCACCCCATCCCCCGGCACCGGGGAGCTGTTTTTT. The chain couples TRBV6-4 to TRBJ2-2; the D is unclear. Between the trimmed V and J ends, which lost 7 bases and 4 bases, there was a span of 13 bases. This CDR3 is built from 14 residues. Germline V gene sequence: CDR1 MRHNA, CDR2 SNTAGT.

This clone was observed a handful of times. The chain carries TRBV5-5 and TRBJ2-1; D remains unclear. Germline CDR1 reads SGHKS; CDR2 reads YYEKEE (reference sequence). The CDR3 runs 13 residues. The ends were cut back, 0 bases at V and 8 bases at J, with 9 bases in the middle. The CDR3 DNA follows: TGTGCCAGCAGCTTGGCCCCTGGACATGAGCAGTTCTTC. Its protein is CASSLAPGHEQFF.

This chain uses TRBV5-6 with TRBJ1-2; 9 bases match TRBD1. The CDR3 spans 14 residues. V dropped 4 bases and J dropped 4; count of bases not matched to a gene: 5. From germline, CDR1 is SGHDT and CDR2 YYEEEE. CDR3 region: CASSRDRDAYGYTF. The CDR3 coding sequence is TGTGCCAGCAGCCGGGACAGGGACGCCTATGGCTACACCTTC.